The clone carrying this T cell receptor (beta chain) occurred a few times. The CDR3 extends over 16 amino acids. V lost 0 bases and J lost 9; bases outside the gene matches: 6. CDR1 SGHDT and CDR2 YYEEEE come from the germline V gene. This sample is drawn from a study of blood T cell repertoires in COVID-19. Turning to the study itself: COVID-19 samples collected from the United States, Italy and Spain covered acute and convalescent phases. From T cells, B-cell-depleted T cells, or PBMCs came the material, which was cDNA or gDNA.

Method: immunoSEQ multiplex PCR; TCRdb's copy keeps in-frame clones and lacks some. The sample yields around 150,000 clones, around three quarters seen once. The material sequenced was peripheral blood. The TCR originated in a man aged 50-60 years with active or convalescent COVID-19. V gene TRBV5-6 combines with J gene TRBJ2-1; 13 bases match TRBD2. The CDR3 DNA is TGTGCCAGCAGCTTGGGGACTAGCGGGAGTCCGGGTGAGCAGTTCTTC. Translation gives CASSLGTSGSPGEQFF. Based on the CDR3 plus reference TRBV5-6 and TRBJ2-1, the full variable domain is DAGVTQSPTHLIKTRGQQVTLRCSPKSGHDTVSWYQQALGQGPQFIFQYYEEEERQRGNFPDRFSGHQFPNYSSELNVNALLLGDSALYLCASSLGTSGSPGEQFFGPGTRLTVL.